This T cell receptor (beta chain) comes out of a study of blood T cell repertoires in COVID-19. The germline CDR1 and CDR2 sequences are LNHDA and SQIVND (reference sequence). The V and J ends lost 6 bases and 1 base respectively, with 15 bases between them. The CDR3 sequence is 15 residues long. Here immunoSEQ multiplex PCR was the method, and the copy in TCRdb shows in-frame clones only, minus some. The top ten hold approximately 5.5% of the sample, which has over 75,000 clones, about 91% seen once. Sequencing input: peripheral blood. The chain employs TRBV19 and TRBJ2-5; maybe TRBD1 (6 bases). The receptor's source is a woman aged 80 or over with active COVID-19. The CDR3: CASSNRDTPQETQYF. CDR3 in DNA: TGTGCCAGTAGCAACCGGGACACCCCCCAAGAGACCCAGTACTTC.